The following is a TCR beta chain sequence with its context. Its antigen is not identified. The PCR was carried out with 60 Vbeta primers and 13 Jbeta primers. Clones were sequenced by immunoSEQ multiplex PCR, and TCRdb holds only the in-frame ones, with some missing. In total, the table holds approximately 200,000 clones. This entry belongs to a study of cytomegalovirus exposure and HLA in healthy donors. Study observations and caveats: Within the data, a cluster of highly shared sequence variants was likely a sequencing artifact.

Germline V CDR1 and CDR2: SGHAT, FQNNGV. J was trimmed by 2 bases and V by 4 bases; bases with no gene match: 3. The CDR3 has 15 residues. Sequenced input: PBMCs. The sequence came from a boy aged 10-17 years in good health and CMV-seronegative. V usage is TRBV11-2 and J usage is TRBJ2-5; TRBD1 agrees at 11 bases. The DNA of the CDR3 is TGTGCCAGCAGCTCAGGGGACAGGGGGCAAGAGACCCAGTACTTC. The encoded protein is CASSSGDRGQETQYF.